The table lists the clone carrying this TCR beta chain with a few counts. Germline V gene sequence: CDR1 MDHEN, CDR2 SYDVKM. The CDR3 is 14 residues long. V dropped 6 bases and J dropped 2 bases, with 11 bases sitting between them. Treatment in this sample: randomized to nivolumab then ipilimumab (arm A) or the reverse (arm B). These data come from a study of sequential checkpoint blockade in melanoma. Study summary: Both treatment sequences were followed by maintenance nivolumab.

Profiled with immunoSEQ multiplex PCR; TCRdb holds only in-frame clones, not every one. The data show 8,400 or so clones, less than 70% seen once. The receptor comes from a human patient with melanoma. Some clones in this sample may be carry-over from other donors' samples. The sample consisted of CD8+ T cells sorted from blood (inferred from file names), taken from a patient given nivolumab and ipilimumab in sequence. V is TRBV28 and J is TRBJ2-1; D might be TRBD1 (7 bases). CDR3 amino acids: CASRAGGTYNEQFF. The DNA for the CDR3 is TGTGCCAGCAGGGCAGGGGGGACCTACAATGAGCAGTTCTTC.